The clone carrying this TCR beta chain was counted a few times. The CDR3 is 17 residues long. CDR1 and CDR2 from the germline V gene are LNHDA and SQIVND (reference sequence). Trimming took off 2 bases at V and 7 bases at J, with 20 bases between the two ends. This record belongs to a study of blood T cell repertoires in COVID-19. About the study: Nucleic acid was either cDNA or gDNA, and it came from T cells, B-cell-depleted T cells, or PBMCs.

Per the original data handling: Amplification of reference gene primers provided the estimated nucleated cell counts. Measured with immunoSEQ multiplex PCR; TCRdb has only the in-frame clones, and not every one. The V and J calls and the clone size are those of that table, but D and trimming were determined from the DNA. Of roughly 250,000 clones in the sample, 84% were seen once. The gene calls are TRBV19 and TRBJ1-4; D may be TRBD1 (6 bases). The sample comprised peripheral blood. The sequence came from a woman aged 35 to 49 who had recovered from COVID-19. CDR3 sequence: CASSIRSILGAGEKLFF. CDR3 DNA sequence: TGTGCCAGTAGTATACGGTCAATCCTGGGGGCCGGTGAAAAACTGTTTTTT.